The 7 T cell receptor beta chains below all came from one sample that was sequenced in a study of long-term antiretroviral therapy in people with HIV. Samples were assayed with immunoSEQ v3.0 at survey level. Sequencing used immunoSEQ multiplex PCR; TCRdb keeps in-frame clones, though not all of them. The table lists approximately 28,000 clones, approximately 95% of them singletons, with roughly 8% in the top ten. This sample comprised unsorted PBMCs, obtained 5.3 years after starting antiretroviral therapy. The receptors were sampled from a man aged 25 to 40 with HIV.

CDR3 coding DNA: TGCAGTGCTAGCGGTCGCTACGAGCAGTACTTC. It codes for CSASGRYEQYF. The chain combines TRBV20-1 with TRBJ2-7, with D unclear. Trimming took 3 bases from V and 3 from J, leaving 6 bases between them. Germline CDR1 and CDR2: DFQATT and SNEGSKA (reference sequence). The CDR3 has 11 amino acids.

The chain joins TRBV19 to TRBJ2-1; maybe TRBD1 (6 bases). V was trimmed by 2 bases and J by 5 bases, leaving 7 bases between them. The V gene's germline CDR1 is LNHDA and CDR2 SQIVND (reference sequence). CDR3 length equals 13 residues. The CDR3 region has the DNA TGTGCCAGTAGTATAAGGGACAACAATGAGCAGTTCTTC. It is translated as CASSIRDNNEQFF. The variable domain in full, completed from reference TRBV19 and TRBJ2-1, reads DGGITQSPKYLFRKEGQNVTLSCEQNLNHDAMYWYRQDPGQGLRLIYYSQIVNDFQKGDIAEGYSVSREKKESFPLTVTSAQKNPTAFYLCASSIRDNNEQFFGPGTRLTVL.

This sequence joins TRBV4-3 and TRBJ1-5; no reliable D call. V dropped 1 base and J dropped 6 bases, with 19 bases sitting between them. The CDR3 extends over 17 amino acids. In germline, CDR1 is LGHNA, CDR2 YSLEER. CDR3: CASSQGTSGRAGQPQHF. The CDR3 nucleotides read TGCGCCAGCAGCCAAGGGACTAGCGGGAGGGCGGGTCAGCCCCAGCATTTT.

The chain recombines TRBV6-1 with TRBJ1-4, with 9 bases identical to TRBD1. V lost 2 bases, J lost 8 bases, and 6 bases stayed unmatched. Germline assignment: CDR1 MNHNS and CDR2 SASEGT. The CDR3 is made up of 15 amino acids. CDR3 protein: CASSERDREGEKLFF. In nucleotides, the CDR3 is TGTGCCAGCAGTGAAAGGGACAGGGAAGGGGAAAAACTGTTTTTT.

This sequence joins TRBV10-1 and TRBJ2-2; D not resolved. The germline V and J ends were trimmed by 1 base and 5 bases, with 5 bases remaining between them. CDR3 length: 13 amino acids. Germline V gene sequence: CDR1 WNHNN, CDR2 SYGVQD (reference sequence). In nucleotides, the CDR3 is TGCGCCAGCAGTGAGTTCGTTACCGGGGAGCTGTTTTTT. Translation gives CASSEFVTGELFF.

This clone qualifies as medium-sized. Other DNA variants within this sample encode the same CDR3. The CDR3 sequence: CAWGAGFTEAFF. The CDR3 bases are TGTGCCTGGGGGGCAGGATTCACTGAAGCTTTCTTT. V usage is TRBV30 and J usage is TRBJ1-1, with D perhaps TRBD1 (5 bases). Trimming stripped 5 bases from V and 4 bases from J, with 11 bases between. The germline V gene encodes CDR1 GTSNPN and CDR2 SVGIG (reference sequence). CDR3 length: 12 amino acids.

This chain links TRBV5-1 with TRBJ1-6; D is undetermined. The germline V gene encodes CDR1 SGHRS and CDR2 YFSETQ. V was pared by 0 bases and J by 8 bases, with 9 bases between. This CDR3 has 14 amino acids. The CDR3 protein is CASSLDGVDSPLHF. In DNA form, the CDR3 reads TGCGCCAGCAGCTTGGACGGGGTGGATTCACCCCTCCACTTT.